This T cell receptor beta chain was recovered during a study of T cells in Graves' hyperthyroidism and ophthalmopathy. The CDR3 has 16 amino acids. The germline CDR1 and CDR2 sequences are SGHAT and FQNNGV. V gave up 4 bases and J gave up 1 base; unmatched junction bases: 3. Researchers amplified the TCR beta CDR3 regions from RNA transcripts. During a first-round RT-PCR of the TCR CDR3, the HTBI primer set was used. TCRdb processed the multiplex PCR reads anew with MiXCR; each CDR3 protein has one entry. The sample lists around 720,000 distinct CDR3 sequences, 30% to 40% occurring once. This clonotype was observed a few times.

Sequencing used blood. The chain links TRBV11-2 to TRBJ2-5; 13 bases agree with TRBD2. The receptor was derived from a woman aged 40 to 50 with Graves' hyperthyroidism. The CDR3: CASSWGTSGVQETQYF. CDR3 DNA sequence: TGTGCCAGCAGCTGGGGGACTAGCGGGGTCCAAGAGACCCAGTACTTC.